The sequence of this TCR beta chain was determined in a study of identical twins. The V gene's germline CDR1 is SGHDN and CDR2 FVKESK. There are 17 residues in the CDR3. With V trimmed by 3 bases and J by 8 bases, 12 bases remained unmatched. This clonotype turned up a few times. One entry per CDR3 protein, called by TCRdb with MiXCR from the 5' RACE reads. The sample comprises 1.5 million to 2 million distinct CDR3 sequences, less than 35% of which are singletons, and over 0.25% rests with the top ten. The clonotype comes from a newborn girl in good health. This rearrangement joins TRBV14 to TRBJ2-1, with TRBD2 matching over 11 bases. Specimen: cord blood. In DNA, the CDR3 is TGTGCCAGCAGCCAGGTACGGACTAGCGGGTTGGTCGATGAGCAGTTCTTC. Its translation is CASSQVRTSGLVDEQFF.